This T cell receptor beta chain stems from a study of molecular identifiers for immune sequencing clone quantification. This clonotype occurred a few times. Its antigen is not identified. Unmatched junction bases numbered 9, after V lost 1 base and J lost 6 bases. The CDR3 is made up of 16 amino acids. Germline V gene data show CDR1 as SGHDN and CDR2 as FVKESK. Sorting selected naive CD8 T cells with a CD8+CD4-CCR7+CD45RA+ phenotype. TCRdb used MiXCR to reprocess the PCR reads, holding one entry per CDR3 protein. Of 80,000 to 100,000 distinct CDR3 sequences listed, 24% are singletons. General observations from the study: Reportedly, one cell's Jurkat TCR RNA was detected within 1,100,000 naive CD8 cells. In CMV-specific effectors, clones above 20 copies held over 97% of molecules; naive, under 1%.

The chain is built from TRBV14 and TRBJ2-1; 7 bases fit TRBD1. The sequencing sample was made of naive CD8+ T cells from blood, with Jurkat cell RNA spiked in. This sample's subset: FACS-sorted CD8+CD4-CCR7+CD45RA+ naive T cells. The receptor was derived from a human donor in good health. Some libraries in this study had Jurkat cell RNA spiked in. The CDR3: CASSQAPGQRANEQFF. Here the CDR3 DNA reads TGTGCCAGCAGCCAAGCACCGGGACAGCGAGCCAATGAGCAGTTCTTC. The full variable domain, rest sourced from reference TRBV14 and TRBJ2-1, is EAGVTQFPSHSVIEKGQTVTLRCDPISGHDNLYWYRRVMGKEIKFLLHFVKESKQDESGMPNNRFLAERTGGTYSTLKVQPAELEDSGVYFCASSQAPGQRANEQFFGPGTRLTVL.